This T cell receptor beta chain came from a study of blood T cell repertoires in COVID-19. For the study at large: Collection of acute and convalescent COVID-19 samples took place in the United States, Italy and Spain.

In the original processing: For nucleated cells, counts were estimated from reference gene primer amplification. This table comes from immunoSEQ multiplex PCR, and its TCRdb copy is limited to in-frame clones, with some not included. V, J and clone size reflect that table, while D and trimming were determined from the DNA. In the table there are roughly 390,000 clones, 85% of which are singletons. This CDR3 has 15 amino acids. The germline V and J ends were trimmed by 8 bases and 3 bases, with 19 bases remaining between them. CDR1 and CDR2 from the germline V gene are SGHAT and FQNNGV. The sequenced sample consisted of peripheral blood. This clonotype originated in a woman under 30 with acute or convalescent COVID-19. The chain is built from TRBV11-2 and TRBJ1-2; a weak D match, TRBD1 (5 bases). The CDR3 bases are TGTGCCAGCGGAGAATCGACAGCTCCGTACTATGGCTACACCTTC. Translated: CASGESTAPYYGYTF.